This T cell receptor (beta chain) was recorded in a study of blood T cell repertoires in COVID-19. The CDR3 is 20 residues long. The germline V gene has CDR1 SNHLY and CDR2 FYNNEI. V was clipped by 2 bases and J by 0 bases; unmatched bases: 11. This clone has just a few counts. Here immunoSEQ multiplex PCR was the method, and the copy in TCRdb shows in-frame clones only, minus some. The sample lists 100,000 or so clones; approximately 92% were seen once. V usage is TRBV2 and J usage is TRBJ2-3, with 13 bases lining up with TRBD2. The specimen was peripheral blood. This clonotype originated in a woman in her fifties or sixties with COVID-19, enrolled during active disease. The chain's CDR3 is CASSESGLAGALISTDTQYF. In nucleotides, the CDR3 is TGTGCCAGCAGTGAAAGCGGACTAGCGGGGGCCCTGATTAGCACAGATACGCAGTATTTT.